This TCR beta chain is from a study of CD8 T cells in Susac syndrome. As for the study in general: Active disease was present in about six of the sequenced Susac syndrome patients, and remission in roughly 8.

Random hexamers were used to reverse transcribe an amount of about 0.5 to 1 ug RNA. Each CDR3 protein gets one entry after TCRdb re-called the immunoSEQ multiplex PCR reads with MiXCR. Altogether more than 150,000 distinct CDR3 sequences are present, about 96% being singletons, with the ten largest covering about 0.12%. CD8+ and CD4+ T cells circulating in blood were sequenced for TCR beta. Overall study findings and caveats: CD4+ T cell repertoires in Susac syndrome lacked clonal expansion.

V was clipped by 7 bases and J by 3 bases, with 19 bases between them. CDR1 and CDR2 (germline): MNHNY, SVGAGI (reference sequence). The CDR3 consists of 15 residues. In regard to this clonotype: Antigen unknown.

Sample: CD4+ T cells from PBMCs. The chain joins TRBV6-6 to TRBJ2-7, with a weak D call TRBD1 (5 bases). This receptor was identified in a human donor with Susac syndrome. CDR3 region: CASTPRADSYYEQYF. CDR3 nucleotide sequence: TGTGCCAGCACCCCTAGGGCTGACAGCTACTACGAGCAGTACTTC.